The entry below describes one T cell receptor (beta chain). Its antigen is not known. The data were obtained in a study of T cell responses to AZD1222 COVID-19 vaccine. Regarding the study as a whole: White British ancestry dominated among donors, who included more females, and clonal diversity was possibly underestimated. The study found Spike-specific TCR breadth and depth rose after two AZD1222 doses. Repertoire sampling happened only post peak T cell response. Just six people given AZD1222 tested seropositive at baseline.

Here immunoSEQ multiplex PCR was the method, and the copy in TCRdb shows in-frame clones only, minus some. The sample has more than 100,000 clones; around nine tenths are singletons. Trimming removed 8 bases from V and 1 base from J, with 14 bases in between. The CDR3 runs 14 residues. The germline CDR1 and CDR2 sequences are LNHDA and SQIVND (reference sequence). The source is an adult in good health. The chain has TRBV19 and TRBJ1-2; D is uncertain. The sequenced sample was peripheral blood, obtained on day 0 of AZD1222 vaccination. The CDR3 DNA follows: TGTGCCAGTCGGCCCCGACCGGGTAACTATGGCTACACCTTC. Translated: CASRPRPGNYGYTF.